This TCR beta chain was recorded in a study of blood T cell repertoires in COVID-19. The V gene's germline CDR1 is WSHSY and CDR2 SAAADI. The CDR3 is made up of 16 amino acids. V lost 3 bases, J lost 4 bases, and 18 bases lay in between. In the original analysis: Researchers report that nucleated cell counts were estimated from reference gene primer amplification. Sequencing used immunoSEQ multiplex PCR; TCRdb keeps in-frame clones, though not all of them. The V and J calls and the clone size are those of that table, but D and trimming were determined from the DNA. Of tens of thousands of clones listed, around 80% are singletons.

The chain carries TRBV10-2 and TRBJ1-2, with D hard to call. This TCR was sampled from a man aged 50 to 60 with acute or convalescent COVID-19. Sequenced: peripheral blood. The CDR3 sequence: CASSDGLGVGFYGYTF. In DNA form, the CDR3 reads TGCGCCAGCAGTGATGGTTTGGGAGTCGGATTCTATGGCTACACCTTC.